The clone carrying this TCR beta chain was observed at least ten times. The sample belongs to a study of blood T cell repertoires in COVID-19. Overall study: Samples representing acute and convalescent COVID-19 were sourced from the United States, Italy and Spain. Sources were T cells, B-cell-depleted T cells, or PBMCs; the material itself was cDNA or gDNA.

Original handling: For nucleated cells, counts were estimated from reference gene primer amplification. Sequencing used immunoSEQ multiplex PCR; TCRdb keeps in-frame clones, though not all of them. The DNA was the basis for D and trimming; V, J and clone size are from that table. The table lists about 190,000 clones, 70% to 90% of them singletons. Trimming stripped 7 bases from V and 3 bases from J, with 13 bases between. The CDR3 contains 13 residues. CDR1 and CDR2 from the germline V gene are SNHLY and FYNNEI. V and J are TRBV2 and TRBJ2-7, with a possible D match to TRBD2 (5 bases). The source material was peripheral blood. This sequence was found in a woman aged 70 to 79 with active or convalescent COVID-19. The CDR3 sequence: CASMREKYYEQYF. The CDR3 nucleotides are TGTGCCAGCATGAGGGAGAAGTACTACGAGCAGTACTTC.